This entry lists 24 T cell receptor beta chains sequenced from one sample in a study of shared clonotypes between healthy human individuals. Sequencing was performed with immunoSEQ multiplex PCR; in TCRdb, only in-frame clones are kept and a portion is missing. Among fewer than 550,000 clones, roughly 79% were seen once, and the ten largest hold 12%. The material sequenced was PBMCs. Receptors originate from a woman aged 40 to 50 in good health. Some clones in this sample may be carry-over from other donors' samples.

This chain joins TRBV7-6 and TRBJ2-5, with D possibly TRBD2 on 6 matching bases. Germline V lookup: CDR1 SGHVS, CDR2 FNYEAQ. V was trimmed by 5 bases and J by 2 bases, leaving 12 bases between them. CDR3 size: 14 residues. The CDR3 DNA reads TGTGCCAGCAGCAGCCGGGGACTTCAAGAGACCCAGTACTTC. Protein: CASSSRGLQETQYF.

This sequence joins TRBV11-2 and TRBJ2-1; D is possibly TRBD2 (7 bases). Germline CDR1 reads SGHAT; CDR2 reads FQNNGV. This CDR3 has 18 amino acids. Trimming left V 1 base short and J 4 bases short, with 20 bases between. CDR3: CASSLGLGEGHPYNEQFF. The CDR3 DNA follows: TGTGCCAGCAGCTTAGGATTAGGGGAGGGACACCCGTACAATGAGCAGTTCTTC. The full variable domain, in which reference TRBV11-2 and TRBJ2-1 provide the parts outside the CDR3, is EAGVAQSPRYKIIEKRQSVAFWCNPISGHATLYWYQQILGQGPKLLIQFQNNGVVDDSQLPKDRFSAERLKGVDSTLKIQPAKLEDSAVYLCASSLGLGEGHPYNEQFFGPGTRLTVL.

This sequence joins TRBV21-1 and TRBJ1-5. TRBV21-1 is termed a pseudogene. The CDR3 sequence is 20 residues long. The CDR3 loop reads CASSKVEQDPRSYSNQPQHF. CDR3 in DNA: TGTGCCAGCAGCAAAGTAGAGCAGGACCCCCGATCTTATAGCAATCAGCCCCAGCATTTT.

The chain joins TRBV10-3 to TRBJ2-1; TRBD2 matches 10 bases. V lost 3 bases, J lost 9 bases, and 8 bases stayed unmatched. Germline V gives CDR1 ENHRY, CDR2 SYGVKD. The CDR3 covers 15 residues. CDR3 amino acids: CAISEGLAGVGEQFF. The CDR3 coding sequence is TGTGCCATCAGTGAAGGGCTAGCGGGAGTTGGTGAGCAGTTCTTC.

The chain couples TRBV6-5 to TRBJ1-5, with 8 bases fitting TRBD1. The CDR3 length is 15 residues. V was pared by 6 bases and J by 2 bases, with 6 bases of the junction left unmatched. Germline V gives CDR1 MNHEY, CDR2 SVGAGI. The CDR3 coding sequence is TGTGCCAGCAGCCCCGGGACAGGAGGCAATCAGCCCCAGCATTTT. It codes for CASSPGTGGNQPQHF.

The rearrangement joins TRBV19 to TRBJ2-1; D gene ambiguous. V lost 3 bases, J lost 5 bases, and 8 bases lay in between. Germline CDR1 is LNHDA and CDR2 is SQIVND (reference sequence). This CDR3 has 13 residues. The CDR3 sequence is CASSIRLHNEQFF. In DNA, the CDR3 is TGTGCCAGTAGTATCAGACTCCACAATGAGCAGTTCTTC.

In its sample, this clone was seen a few times. The same CDR3 is also encoded by other DNA sequences in this sample. The rearrangement uses TRBV5-1 and TRBJ1-5; D is undetermined. Germline CDR1 SGHRS, CDR2 YFSETQ. The CDR3 consists of 13 residues. V lost 1 base to trimming and J lost 1 base, with 3 bases between them. The CDR3 loop reads CASSLSSNQPQHF. In nucleotides, the CDR3 is TGCGCCAGCAGCTTGAGCAGCAATCAGCCCCAGCATTTT. Using reference TRBV5-1 and TRBJ1-5 for the parts outside the CDR3, the full variable domain is KAGVTQTPRYLIKTRGQQVTLSCSPISGHRSVSWYQQTPGQGLQFLFEYFSETQRNKGNFPGRFSGRQFSNSRSEMNVSTLELGDSALYLCASSLSSNQPQHFGDGTRLSIL.

The genes are TRBV7-8 and TRBJ1-2, with D unclear. Germline V CDR1 and CDR2: SGHVS, FQNEAQ. This CDR3 is built from 15 residues. Trimming took off 0 bases at V and 5 bases at J, with 13 bases between the two ends. The CDR3 DNA is TGTGCCAGCAGCTTAGCGGGAAGCCTGGGGTATGGCTACACCTTC. Translation gives CASSLAGSLGYGYTF.

As to this clone: One end of the junction fails to match germline, which may point to a read error. The V call is TRBV29-1, the J call TRBJ1-1; 7 bases line up with TRBD1. The CDR3 extends over 13 amino acids. Germline CDR1 is SQVTM and CDR2 is ANQGSEA. The CDR3 reads CSVKDREDTEAFF. CDR3 nucleotide sequence: TGCAGCGTTAAAGACAGGGAGGACACTGAAGCTTTCTTT. Together with reference TRBV29-1 and TRBJ1-1, the CDR3 gives the full variable domain: SAVISQKPSRDICQRGTSLTIQCQVDSQVTMMFWYRQQPGQSLTLIATANQGSEATYESGFVIDKFPISRPNLTFSTLTVSNMSPEDSSIYLCSVKDREDTEAFFGQGTRLTVV.

The chain combines TRBV5-1 with TRBJ1-2; D not resolved. The length of the CDR3 is 14 residues. The germline CDR1 and CDR2 sequences are SGHRS and YFSETQ. The germline V and J ends were trimmed by 4 bases and 4 bases, with 14 bases remaining between them. The DNA for the CDR3 is TGCGCCAGCAGCCCTCGACAAGGGTCCTATGGCTACACCTTC. Its protein is CASSPRQGSYGYTF.

The chain couples TRBV28 to TRBJ2-1; D gene uncertain. The CDR3 sequence is 14 residues long. Germline CDR1 and CDR2: MDHEN and SYDVKM. V gave up 3 bases and J gave up 5 bases, with 11 bases separating them. CDR3: CASSFLYQHNEQFF. The CDR3, as DNA: TGTGCCAGCAGTTTTTTGTACCAGCACAATGAGCAGTTCTTC.

The V call is TRBV28, the J call TRBJ2-2; 8 nucleotides align to TRBD1. Germline V gene sequence: CDR1 MDHEN, CDR2 SYDVKM. The CDR3 contains 16 residues. The junction had 3 bases not matched to a gene; V was cut back by 0 bases and J by 3 bases. DNA for the CDR3: TGTGCCAGCAGTTTATGGGCAGGGGGCGACACCGGGGAGCTGTTTTTT. This encodes CASSLWAGGDTGELFF. Full variable domain (rest looked up from reference TRBV28 and TRBJ2-2): DVKVTQSSRYLVKRTGEKVFLECVQDMDHENMFWYRQDPGLGLRLIYFSYDVKMKEKGDIPEGYSVSREKKERFSLILESASTNQTSMYLCASSLWAGGDTGELFFGEGSRLTVL.

In regard to this clone: The junction and the germline gene differ at one end; a read error may be behind it. The chain has TRBV13 and TRBJ2-7; TRBD1 matches 8 bases. The CDR3 has 15 residues. Germline CDR1 and CDR2: PRHDT and FYEKMQ (reference sequence). Written as DNA, the CDR3 is TGTGCCAGCAGCCCTGGGACAGGCGATTCCTGCGAGCAGTACTTC. This encodes CASSPGTGDSCEQYF.

The rearrangement links TRBV28 to TRBJ2-7; no firm D call. The V gene's germline CDR1 is MDHEN and CDR2 SYDVKM. Between the trimmed V and J ends, which lost 3 bases and 4 bases, there was a span of 7 bases. CDR3 size: 12 residues. CDR3 region: CASSLEQYEQYF. The CDR3 DNA sequence: TGTGCCAGCAGTTTGGAGCAGTACGAGCAGTACTTC.

This clone was observed a few times. The chain links TRBV12-1 to TRBJ2-7; the table's D call of TRBD2 was not tested on the DNA. TRBV12-1 is described as a pseudogene. The CDR3 is 12 amino acids. CDR3 residues: CASSQPGGEQYF. CDR3 DNA sequence: TGTGCCAGCTCCCAGCCCGGGGGCGAGCAGTACTTC.

CDR3 loop: CASSSYGTGEETQYF. Here the CDR3 DNA reads TGTGCCAGCAGCTCCTACGGGACAGGGGAAGAGACCCAGTACTTC. This chain uses TRBV7-2 with TRBJ2-5, with TRBD1 matching over 10 bases. V lost 4 bases and J lost 3; bases outside the gene matches: 5. The CDR3 extends over 15 amino acids. Germline assignment: CDR1 SGHTA and CDR2 FQGNSA.

The CDR3 bases are TGCAGCTCCTTGGGTAGCGGGGAATACGAGCAGTACTTC. It encodes CSSLGSGEYEQYF. The rearrangement links TRBV29-1 to TRBJ2-7; 8 bases agree with TRBD2. This CDR3 region has 13 residues. After removal of 8 bases from V and 4 bases from J, the junction contained 10 bases not matched to a gene. The germline V gene has CDR1 SQVTM and CDR2 ANQGSEA.

This clone has just one count. The chain employs TRBV5-4 and TRBJ2-7; TRBD2 might be the D (5 bases). V dropped 0 bases and J dropped 5 bases, with 18 bases sitting between them. This CDR3 region has 16 residues. Germline V CDR1 and CDR2: SGHNT, YYREEE (reference sequence). CDR3 nucleotides: TGTGCCAGCAGCTTGGGCGCGGCTAGCTTTCCCAACGAGCAGTACTTC. Encoded protein: CASSLGAASFPNEQYF.

A single count supports this clone. The chain uses TRBV9 and TRBJ2-3, with 7 bases matching TRBD2. The CDR3 sequence is 15 residues long. The V and J ends lost 3 bases and 4 bases, in that order; junction bases with no gene match: 8. Germline V gene sequence: CDR1 SGDLS, CDR2 YYNGEE. The CDR3 bases are TGTGCCAGCAGCGAAGCGGGGAGTACCCCAGATACGCAGTATTTT. Translation: CASSEAGSTPDTQYF.

V and J are TRBV7-6 and TRBJ2-2; 7 bases are shared with TRBD2. This CDR3 is built from 17 residues. Per germline, CDR1 SGHVS and CDR2 FNYEAQ. Trimming cost V 5 bases and J 3 bases; bases outside gene matches: 12. The CDR3 bases are TGTGCCAGCAGCCCCGGTGTGGCTAGCGGCTACACCGGGGAGCTGTTTTTT. This gives the protein CASSPGVASGYTGELFF.

J is TRBJ2-2 and V is TRBV6-1; tentatively, D is TRBD1 or TRBD2 (5 bases each). The V gene lost 7 bases and the J gene lost 5 bases, with 11 bases spanning the gap. The CDR3 sequence is 13 residues long. CDR1 is MNHNS, CDR2 SASEGT, per germline. CDR3 sequence: CASMGTGTGELFF. For the CDR3, the DNA is TGTGCCAGCATGGGGACGGGAACCGGGGAGCTGTTTTTT.

The V gene is TRBV27, the J gene TRBJ1-4; no firm D call. V was cut by 5 bases and J by 4 bases, with 11 bases left in between. The CDR3 has 14 residues. Germline lookup yields CDR1 MNHEY and CDR2 SMNVEV (reference sequence). The CDR3 bases are TGTGCCAGCAGTCCGCGGGCTCGTAATGAAAAACTGTTTTTT. This codes for CASSPRARNEKLFF. The entire variable domain, with the rest obtained from reference TRBV27 and TRBJ1-4, is as follows: EAQVTQNPRYLITVTGKKLTVTCSQNMNHEYMSWYRQDPGLGLRQIYYSMNVEVTDKGDVPEGYKVSRKEKRNFPLILESPSPNQTSLYFCASSPRARNEKLFFGSGTQLSVL.

The chain employs TRBV7-6 and TRBJ2-3; 8 bases map to TRBD1. This CDR3 spans 16 amino acids. Germline trimming cut 6 bases from V and 6 bases from J; bases unmatched to any gene: 14. CDR1 and CDR2 from the germline V gene are SGHVS and FNYEAQ. The chain's CDR3 is CASRPGGGAVRDTQYF. CDR3 bases: TGTGCCAGCAGGCCAGGGGGCGGGGCGGTGAGGGATACGCAGTATTTT.

V usage is TRBV7-2 and J usage is TRBJ2-7, with 7 bases lining up with TRBD2. The CDR3 has 14 amino acids. With V trimmed by 4 bases and J by 5 bases, 8 bases remained unmatched. Germline loops: CDR1 SGHTA, CDR2 FQGNSA. The CDR3 protein is CASSYGGVGNEQYF. The CDR3 DNA reads TGTGCCAGCAGCTATGGGGGGGTCGGGAACGAGCAGTACTTC.